This TCR beta chain stems from a study of cytomegalovirus exposure and HLA in healthy donors. Whole-study context: Both the approximately 130 validation repertoires and the approximately 620 first-cohort repertoires used the same platform, as reported by a later analysis. Study results and caveats: Subsequent analysis found a tendency for first-cohort TCR clusters to co-occur within the approximately 130 validation repertoires.

This clone was found a few times. What it recognizes is unknown. The same CDR3 can be traced to other DNA sequences in this sample. This CDR3 is 15 amino acids long. V lost 2 bases to trimming and J lost 6 bases; unmatched junction nucleotides: 1. Germline values: CDR1 MGHRA, CDR2 YSYEKL. Sequenced by immunoSEQ multiplex PCR; TCRdb stores in-frame clones only, minus some. In the table there are 150,000 or so clones, 89% of which are singletons. The TCR comes from a woman in her late teens or twenties in good health and CMV-seropositive. This sequence joins TRBV4-1 and TRBJ1-6, with 10 bases aligning to TRBD1. Sequencing was performed on PBMCs. The CDR3 reads CASSQRDRGNSPLHF. For the CDR3, the DNA is TGCGCCAGCAGCCAAAGGGACAGGGGTAATTCACCCCTCCACTTT.